Below are 24 T cell receptor beta chains sequenced from a single sample in a study of T-cell reconstitution after alpha-beta-depleted transplantation in children. Preparation of the TCRbeta library was carried out with unique molecular identifiers. TCRdb re-derived calls from the PCR reads in MiXCR, one entry per CDR3 protein. The sample lists 75,000 to 90,000 distinct CDR3 sequences; roughly 13% were seen once. The specimen comprised PBMCs, mostly from graft donor cells, sampled 180 days after TCRalphabeta/CD19-depleted stem cell transplant. These receptors all come from a male patient aged 2-15 years who had a stem cell transplant for acute lymphoblastic leukemia, so the T cells may come from the graft donor.

This rearrangement joins TRBV29-1 to TRBJ2-3; D remains unclear. Germline V gene sequence: CDR1 SQVTM, CDR2 ANQGSEA. The CDR3 runs 12 residues. The V and J ends lost 8 bases and 0 bases respectively, with 9 bases between them. The CDR3 DNA reads as TGCAGCTCAGGCGGAAGCACAGATACGCAGTATTTT. This gives the protein CSSGGSTDTQYF.

CDR3 nucleotide sequence: TGCAGTGCCCTGGAGATAGCAGATACGCAGTATTTT. This encodes CSALEIADTQYF. The chain employs TRBV20-1 and TRBJ2-3; D is unresolved. Germline-derived CDR1 and CDR2 are DFQATT and SNEGSKA (reference sequence). Trimming took off 6 bases at V and 4 bases at J, with 11 bases between the two ends. The CDR3 loop spans 12 amino acids.

The rearrangement uses TRBV9 and TRBJ2-5; D may match TRBD1 or TRBD2 (5 bases each). V was clipped by 4 bases and J by 5 bases, with 12 bases between them. The CDR3 is made up of 13 amino acids. The germline CDR1 and CDR2 sequences are SGDLS and YYNGEE. CDR3: CASSSIGTETQYF. CDR3 nucleotide sequence: TGTGCCAGCAGCTCTATCGGGACGGAGACCCAGTACTTC.

This clonotype was detected only a few times. The rearrangement uses TRBV20-1 and TRBJ1-2, with TRBD1 identical over 9 bases. The V gene's germline CDR1 is DFQATT and CDR2 SNEGSKA (reference sequence). Unmatched junction bases numbered 6, after V lost 4 bases and J lost 3 bases. The CDR3 loop spans 14 amino acids. The CDR3 loop reads CSATQGAPYYGYTF. The CDR3 nucleotides read TGCAGTGCTACACAGGGGGCGCCGTACTATGGCTACACCTTC.

This clonotype showed up just a few times. This chain links TRBV12-3 or TRBV12-4 with TRBJ2-7; the match to TRBD1 covers 9 bases. V lost 6 bases to trimming and J lost 2 bases; unmatched junction nucleotides: 8. The CDR3 is made up of 15 amino acids. The CDR3 bases are TGTGCCAGCAGCCAGGGGGACAGGGCCACCTACGAGCAGTACTTC. This translates into CASSQGDRATYEQYF.

In its sample, this clonotype was seen a few times. J is TRBJ1-1 and V is TRBV20-1; unclear D gene. V was shortened by 3 bases and J by 2 bases, with 7 bases between the two germline ends. The CDR3 runs 12 residues. Germline CDR1 reads DFQATT; CDR2 reads SNEGSKA (reference sequence). CDR3: CSASVSNTEAFF. CDR3 DNA: TGCAGTGCTAGTGTCTCTAACACTGAAGCTTTCTTT.

The chain uses TRBV6-1 and TRBJ2-3; 10 nucleotides line up with TRBD1. This CDR3 has 14 residues. CDR1 MNHNS and CDR2 SASEGT come from the germline V gene. Trimming took 8 bases from V and 5 from J; bases not matched to a gene: 7. For the CDR3, the DNA is TGTGCCAGCCAAGACAGGGGGCCTGGAGATACGCAGTATTTT. Encoded protein: CASQDRGPGDTQYF.

The V gene is TRBV28, the J gene TRBJ2-7; D remains unclear. The germline V and J ends were trimmed by 10 bases and 7 bases, with 17 bases remaining between them. This CDR3 is built from 12 residues. The germline CDR1 and CDR2 sequences are MDHEN and SYDVKM. CDR3 bases: TGTGCCATTGAAGTAGGGCCCAGGGAGCAGTACTTC. This encodes CAIEVGPREQYF.

This clonotype was counted a few times. The chain uses TRBV7-2 and TRBJ2-7; 7 nucleotides match TRBD1. CDR3 size: 16 residues. With V trimmed by 3 bases and J by 6 bases, 14 bases remained unmatched. Germline loops: CDR1 SGHTA, CDR2 FQGNSA. CDR3 coding DNA: TGTGCCAGCAGCTTGGCTGGGACAGTCGTTGGTCGCGAGCAGTACTTC. Its protein is CASSLAGTVVGREQYF.

This clonotype has at least ten counts. This chain connects TRBV7-9 to TRBJ1-1; D remains ambiguous. Trimming pared 5 bases from V and 8 bases from J, leaving 15 bases between. In germline, CDR1 is SEHNR, CDR2 FQNEAQ (reference sequence). The CDR3 is made up of 13 amino acids. The CDR3 region is CASSLGLLEEAFF. The CDR3 DNA is TGTGCCAGCAGCCTTGGCCTCCTTGAGGAAGCTTTCTTT.

The chain links TRBV20-1 to TRBJ2-2, with D unclear. Trimming pared 3 bases from V and 3 bases from J, leaving 5 bases between. From germline, CDR1 is DFQATT and CDR2 SNEGSKA (reference sequence). The length of the CDR3 is 12 residues. As DNA, the CDR3 is TGCAGTGCTAGTCAGTACACCGGGGAGCTGTTTTTT. Translated, it gives CSASQYTGELFF.

This clonotype showed up many times. The gene calls are TRBV24-1 and TRBJ2-2; 10 bases align to TRBD1. In germline, CDR1 is KGHDR, CDR2 SFDVKD. The CDR3 runs 14 residues. V shed 9 bases, J shed 2 bases, and the junction held 2 bases outside the gene matches. CDR3 protein: CATRDRGNTGELFF. The CDR3 DNA reads as TGTGCCACCCGGGACAGGGGTAACACCGGGGAGCTGTTTTTT.

The CDR3 bases are TGTGCCAGCAGCTTAGCTCCCAAAGAGACCCAGTACTTC. It codes for CASSLAPKETQYF. The genes are TRBV7-9 and TRBJ2-5, with unresolved D. Germline V CDR1 and CDR2: SEHNR, FQNEAQ (reference sequence). Trimming removed 0 bases from V and 3 bases from J, with 5 bases in between. The CDR3 sequence is 13 residues long.

A few counts support this clonotype. The CDR3 bases are TGCAGTGCTCGGGAGGACTACGAGCAGTACTTC. This encodes CSAREDYEQYF. The chain couples TRBV20-1 to TRBJ2-7, with 7 bases aligning to TRBD2. Germline V gene sequence: CDR1 DFQATT, CDR2 SNEGSKA (reference sequence). The CDR3 contains 11 residues. V lost 5 bases, J lost 3 bases, and 1 base stayed unmatched.

This clonotype was observed a handful of times. V is TRBV5-1 and J is TRBJ1-4; 9 bases map to TRBD1. The junction had 7 bases not matched to a gene; V was cut back by 8 bases and J by 5 bases. The V gene's germline CDR1 is SGHRS and CDR2 YFSETQ. CDR3 length: 14 residues. The CDR3 is CARARDRENEKLFF. For the CDR3, the DNA is TGCGCCAGGGCCCGGGACAGGGAGAATGAAAAACTGTTTTTT.

This clonotype was seen a few times. The chain combines TRBV6-2 or TRBV6-3 with TRBJ1-5; no definite D call. Germline lookup yields CDR1 MNHEY and CDR2 SVGEGT. The CDR3 is 15 residues long. V was cut by 6 bases and J by 3 bases, with 15 bases left in between. CDR3 coding DNA: TGTGCCAGCAGGGGAAGAGCGAGCCTCAATCAGCCCCAGCATTTT. The encoded protein is CASRGRASLNQPQHF.

V and J are TRBV7-9 and TRBJ2-5, with TRBD1 matching over 9 bases. V shed 5 bases, J shed 3 bases, and the junction held 10 bases outside the gene matches. CDR1 is SEHNR, CDR2 FQNEAQ, per germline (reference sequence). CDR3 length equals 16 residues. The CDR3 DNA follows: TGTGCCAGCAGCCCTGGTCGGGACAGGGTGGAAGAGACCCAGTACTTC. This gives the protein CASSPGRDRVEETQYF.

This clonotype was counted a few times. The genes are TRBV10-3 and TRBJ2-7; TRBD1 agrees at 7 bases. Unmatched junction bases numbered 7, after V lost 0 bases and J lost 5 bases. The CDR3 runs 15 residues. Germline V lookup: CDR1 ENHRY, CDR2 SYGVKD. The CDR3 protein is CAISESGDRVHEQYF. DNA of the CDR3: TGTGCCATCAGTGAGTCGGGAGACAGGGTCCACGAGCAGTACTTC.

The V gene is TRBV6-5, the J gene TRBJ1-5; D not resolved. The ends were cut back, 0 bases at V and 0 bases at J, with 3 bases in the middle. The length of the CDR3 is 14 residues. Per germline, CDR1 MNHEY and CDR2 SVGAGI. CDR3 in DNA: TGTGCCAGCAGTTACTCGTTTAGCAATCAGCCCCAGCATTTT. Protein sequence: CASSYSFSNQPQHF.

This clonotype was detected a few times. The chain has TRBV20-1 and TRBJ2-1; D remains ambiguous. CDR3 length: 12 amino acids. Trimming cost V 6 bases and J 10 bases, with 16 bases left between them. The germline V gene has CDR1 DFQATT and CDR2 SNEGSKA (reference sequence). The CDR3 reads CSAPEDRLEQFF. The DNA for the CDR3 is TGCAGTGCCCCCGAGGACCGGCTGGAGCAGTTCTTC.

There are a few counts of this clonotype. CDR3 amino acids: CASSPGVYGYTF. CDR3 bases: TGTGCCAGCTCACCAGGGGTCTATGGCTACACCTTC. The chain joins TRBV18 to TRBJ1-2; D is undetermined. The CDR3 has 12 residues. Trimming removed 2 bases from V and 4 bases from J, with 5 bases in between. CDR1 is KGHSH and CDR2 is LQKENI in the germline V gene.

Of note for this clonotype: At one end, the junction sequence differs from germline, possibly due to a read error. The chain combines TRBV12-3 or TRBV12-4 with TRBJ2-1; 13 nucleotides line up with TRBD2. The CDR3 extends over 16 amino acids. The CDR3 region has the DNA TGTGCCATCAGTCACCGGACTAGCGGGAGACCCAATGAGCAGTTCTTC. This translates into CAISHRTSGRPNEQFF.

The table lists this clonotype with many counts. J is TRBJ2-5 and V is TRBV28, with D perhaps matching TRBD2 (5 bases). V was shortened by 2 bases and J by 3 bases, with 19 bases between the two germline ends. Germline V gives CDR1 MDHEN, CDR2 SYDVKM. The CDR3 runs to 17 residues. The CDR3, as DNA: TGTGCCAGCAGTTTAGGGTTGACAAGGGAGAGGAAAGAGACCCAGTACTTC. Translated, it gives CASSLGLTRERKETQYF. The full variable domain, rest sourced from reference TRBV28 and TRBJ2-5, is DVKVTQSSRYLVKRTGEKVFLECVQDMDHENMFWYRQDPGLGLRLIYFSYDVKMKEKGDIPEGYSVSREKKERFSLILESASTNQTSMYLCASSLGLTRERKETQYFGPGTRLLVL.

At least ten counts were recorded for this clonotype. V gene TRBV5-1 combines with J gene TRBJ2-7, with D uncertain. The V end lost 2 bases, the J end lost 4 bases, and 7 bases lay between the germline ends. CDR3 length: 12 residues. Germline V gene data show CDR1 as SGHRS and CDR2 as YFSETQ. Here the CDR3 DNA reads TGCGCCAGCAGCTTCTTGGGGTACGAGCAGTACTTC. Translation: CASSFLGYEQYF. The full variable domain, completed using reference TRBV5-1 and TRBJ2-7, is KAGVTQTPRYLIKTRGQQVTLSCSPISGHRSVSWYQQTPGQGLQFLFEYFSETQRNKGNFPGRFSGRQFSNSRSEMNVSTLELGDSALYLCASSFLGYEQYFGPGTRLTVT.